One sample yielded the 30 T cell receptor beta chains listed below, sequenced in a study of response to subunit inactivated influenza vaccine. Each CDR3 protein gets one entry after TCRdb re-called the RT-PCR reads with MiXCR. The sample lists just over 300,000 distinct CDR3 sequences; about 20% were seen once. The material was PBMCs from blood, obtained roughly 20 months after vaccination. These receptors were taken from a man between 50 and 69 years old who received an inactivated influenza vaccine.

The chain has TRBV6-2 or TRBV6-3 and TRBJ2-7, with D perhaps matching TRBD1 (6 bases). V lost 4 bases, J lost 6 bases, and 19 bases lay in between. CDR1 is MNHEY, CDR2 SVGEGT, per germline. The CDR3 runs 15 residues. The chain's CDR3 is CASSFDRTYLGEQYF. The CDR3 DNA is TGTGCCAGCAGTTTTGACAGGACTTATCTGGGCGAGCAGTACTTC.

The chain recombines TRBV7-2 with TRBJ2-5; no firm D call. The CDR3 consists of 17 residues. The germline gives CDR1 SGHTA, CDR2 FQGNSA. V was pared by 2 bases and J by 1 base, with 17 bases between. The CDR3 nucleotides read TGTGCCAGCAGCTTACTAGGGCTGGCGGTCATCCAAGAGACCCAGTACTTC. It yields the protein CASSLLGLAVIQETQYF.

This clonotype was found a few times. An end of the junction does not agree with germline; a read error may underlie this. The CDR3 nucleotides read TGTGCCAGCAGCCCTGGGATGTGGAGATTGAACACTGAAGTTTTCTTT. Its translation: CASSPGMWRLNTEVFF. The V call is TRBV28, the J call TRBJ1-1; D is ambiguous. CDR1 is MDHEN and CDR2 is SYDVKM in the germline V gene. The CDR3 runs to 16 residues.

This chain joins TRBV11-1 and TRBJ2-1; D is possibly TRBD1 (6 bases). Trimming left V 5 bases short and J 2 bases short, with 13 bases between. Germline CDR1 is SGHAT and CDR2 is FQDESV (reference sequence). This CDR3 has 15 amino acids. In nucleotides, the CDR3 is TGTGCCAGCAGCCGCATGGGGGCTACCTACAATGAGCAGTTCTTC. It yields the protein CASSRMGATYNEQFF.

Regarding this clonotype: A clone one base away is much larger, so this may be a read error. The chain carries TRBV20-1 and TRBJ2-3, with TRBD2 matching 12 bases. Germline CDR1 reads DFQATT; CDR2 reads SNEGSKA (reference sequence). The CDR3 extends over 17 amino acids. CDR3 bases: TGCAGTGCCCAGGCGGCTAGCGGGAGGGATAGGACAGATGCGCAGTATTTT. Protein sequence: CSAQAASGRDRTDAQYF.

The CDR3 DNA reads TGTGCCAGCACCCCGGGCGAAGAGCAGTTCTTC. This translates into CASTPGEEQFF. The chain is built from TRBV12-3 or TRBV12-4 and TRBJ2-1; no firm D call. This CDR3 is 11 amino acids long. The V end was cut by 7 bases, the J end by 10 bases, with 11 bases between.

V usage is TRBV12-3 or TRBV12-4 and J usage is TRBJ2-1; D could derive from TRBD1 or TRBD2 (5 bases each). Between the trimmed V and J ends, which lost 5 bases and 2 bases, there was a span of 10 bases. This CDR3 is built from 14 residues. CDR3 sequence: CASSRGSPYNEQFF. CDR3 sequence (DNA): TGTGCCAGCAGTCGGGGCTCACCCTACAATGAGCAGTTCTTC.

This clonotype turned up a few times. The V gene is TRBV20-1, the J gene TRBJ2-7; D unresolved. The CDR3 runs to 14 residues. The germline V and J ends were trimmed by 4 bases and 4 bases, with 17 bases remaining between them. Germline V lookup: CDR1 DFQATT, CDR2 SNEGSKA (reference sequence). CDR3 residues: CSANSQNAIYEQYF. Written as DNA, the CDR3 is TGCAGTGCTAACTCCCAAAATGCGATTTACGAGCAGTACTTC.

This clonotype was counted between two and nine times. J is TRBJ2-1 and V is TRBV28; maybe TRBD1 (5 bases). This CDR3 contains 15 residues. V was clipped by 1 base and J by 3 bases, with 10 bases between them. The germline gives CDR1 MDHEN, CDR2 SYDVKM. The CDR3 nucleotides read TGTGCCAGCAGTTTATCCGACAGAATCTACAATGAGCAGTTCTTC. This translates into CASSLSDRIYNEQFF.

This clonotype turned up a few times. V gene TRBV7-2 combines with J gene TRBJ1-2; possibly TRBD1 for D (6 bases). This CDR3 is 15 amino acids long. Between the trimmed V and J ends, which lost 1 base and 4 bases, there was a span of 13 bases. The germline gives CDR1 SGHTA, CDR2 FQGNSA. CDR3 nucleotide sequence: TGTGCCAGCAGCTTAGACTCGGGGGCGATCTATGGCTACACCTTC. This codes for CASSLDSGAIYGYTF.

This clonotype appeared a few times. V usage is TRBV28 and J usage is TRBJ2-5; weak D call: TRBD2 (6 bases). CDR1 is MDHEN, CDR2 SYDVKM, per germline. The CDR3 is 14 amino acids. V dropped 4 bases and J dropped 4 bases, with 13 bases sitting between them. The CDR3 protein is CASSSITSSETQYF. Written as DNA, the CDR3 is TGTGCCAGCAGTTCAATAACTAGCTCAGAGACCCAGTACTTC.

This clonotype was recorded once. This rearrangement joins TRBV27 to TRBJ2-7, with TRBD2 identical over 9 bases. This CDR3 is built from 15 residues. Germline V gives CDR1 MNHEY, CDR2 SMNVEV (reference sequence). Germline trimming cut 6 bases from V and 0 bases from J; bases unmatched to any gene: 6. DNA of the CDR3: TGTGCCAGCAGGCCGGGACTAGCCTTCTCCTACGAGCAGTACTTC. Protein product: CASRPGLAFSYEQYF.

J is TRBJ2-3 and V is TRBV29-1; D is perhaps TRBD1 or TRBD2 (5 bases each). Germline loops: CDR1 SQVTM, CDR2 ANQGSEA. V gave up 5 bases and J gave up 8 bases, with 20 bases separating them. The CDR3 is 14 amino acids. CDR3 amino acids: CSVLRGGGLTTQYF. The CDR3 DNA reads TGCAGCGTTCTTAGGGGTGGCGGGCTGACTACGCAGTATTTT.

The V and J genes are TRBV15 and TRBJ1-5; no clear D. The CDR3 is 16 residues long. Per germline, CDR1 LNHNV and CDR2 YYDKDF (reference sequence). V lost 0 bases to trimming and J lost 7 bases, with 16 bases between them. The CDR3 spells CATSRDYGTLGQPQHF. In nucleotides, the CDR3 is TGTGCCACCAGCAGAGATTACGGCACTTTGGGACAGCCCCAGCATTTT.

V is TRBV4-1 and J is TRBJ2-7; D may match TRBD1 or TRBD2 (6 bases each). The CDR3 is 14 residues long. Germline V lookup: CDR1 MGHRA, CDR2 YSYEKL. Trimming cost V 2 bases and J 1 base, with 9 bases left between them. Here the CDR3 reads CASSQRGVSYEQYF. The CDR3 region has the DNA TGCGCCAGCAGCCAAAGGGGGGTTTCCTACGAGCAGTACTTC.

The V and J genes are TRBV7-9 and TRBJ2-6; D gene uncertain. The V and J ends lost 5 bases and 4 bases respectively, with 15 bases between them. Germline CDR1 reads SEHNR; CDR2 reads FQNEAQ (reference sequence). The CDR3 totals 16 residues. The CDR3 DNA follows: TGTGCCAGCAGCCATGACGCCCTTAGAGGGGCCAACGTCCTGACTTTC. Residues: CASSHDALRGANVLTF. Supplemented by reference TRBV7-9 and TRBJ2-6, the full variable domain reads DTGVSQNPRHKITKRGQNVTFRCDPISEHNRLYWYRQTLGQGPEFLTYFQNEAQLEKSRLLSDRFSAERPKGSFSTLEIQRTEQGDSAMYLCASSHDALRGANVLTFGAGSRLTVL.

V is TRBV20-1 and J is TRBJ1-2; D ambiguous. CDR1 and CDR2 from the germline V gene are DFQATT and SNEGSKA (reference sequence). Trimming took off 2 bases at V and 2 bases at J, with 9 bases between the two ends. CDR3 length: 13 residues. The CDR3 sequence is CSARFGNNYGYTF. In DNA form, the CDR3 reads TGCAGTGCTAGATTCGGGAACAACTATGGCTACACCTTC.

On this clonotype itself: Since no conserved phenylalanine or tryptophan closes the CDR3, a read error is the likely cause. The J gene is TRBJ1-1, the V gene TRBV12-3 or TRBV12-4; perhaps TRBD1 as D (5 bases). V was trimmed by 7 bases and J by 4 bases, leaving 16 bases between them. The length of the CDR3 is 14 residues. CDR3 protein: CASNTFGGRTEAFL. CDR3 DNA sequence: TGTGCCAGCAACACATTCGGGGGTCGCACTGAAGCTTTCCTT.

This clonotype came up a few times. CDR3 sequence: CASSPWTSGSGDTQYF. CDR3 DNA: TGTGCCAGCAGTCCCTGGACTAGCGGGAGTGGTGATACGCAGTATTTT. The V call is TRBV12-3 or TRBV12-4, the J call TRBJ2-3; 13 bases are a match to TRBD2. Trimming cost V 5 bases and J 6 bases; bases outside gene matches: 8. The CDR3 is 16 residues long.

The chain links TRBV18 to TRBJ2-6, with D uncertain. This CDR3 comprises 20 residues. Germline values: CDR1 KGHSH, CDR2 LQKENI. The germline V and J ends were trimmed by 6 bases and 0 bases, with 24 bases remaining between them. The chain's CDR3 is CASSQNRPRTQFSGANVLTF. In nucleotides, the CDR3 is TGTGCCAGCTCCCAAAATCGGCCCCGGACCCAGTTCTCTGGGGCCAACGTCCTGACTTTC.

This clonotype was seen a handful of times. V and J are TRBV12-3 or TRBV12-4 and TRBJ1-5; D is ambiguous. This CDR3 has 13 amino acids. Deletions cut 5 bases from V and 3 bases from J, with 8 bases between. This CDR3 reads CASSMSHNQPQHF. The CDR3 DNA sequence: TGTGCCAGCAGTATGTCGCACAATCAGCCCCAGCATTTT.

The chain links TRBV6-2 or TRBV6-3 to TRBJ2-2; D is ambiguous. CDR3 length: 14 residues. The germline CDR1 and CDR2 sequences are MNHEY and SVGEGT. The V and J ends lost 5 bases and 3 bases respectively, with 10 bases between them. The DNA for the CDR3 is TGTGCCAGCAGTACCCCGTGGGACACCGGGGAGCTGTTTTTT. It is translated as CASSTPWDTGELFF.

This chain links TRBV12-3 or TRBV12-4 with TRBJ2-6, with D maybe TRBD1 (6 bases). The CDR3 loop spans 16 amino acids. With 1 base removed from V and 4 bases from J, the gap between germline ends came to 11 bases. The DNA for the CDR3 is TGTGCCAGCAGTTTAGTGGGGGCGAAAGGGGCCAACGTCCTGACTTTC. Translating it yields CASSLVGAKGANVLTF.

The CDR3 sequence: CASSLAAGSYEQYF. The DNA for the CDR3 is TGCGCCAGCAGCTTGGCCGCGGGATCTTACGAGCAGTACTTC. The chain couples TRBV5-1 to TRBJ2-7; a possible D gene is TRBD2 (6 bases). V lost 0 bases, J lost 4 bases, and 11 bases lay in between. Per germline, CDR1 SGHRS and CDR2 YFSETQ. This CDR3 has 14 residues.

V is TRBV7-6 and J is TRBJ1-4, with D possibly being TRBD1 (6 bases). V lost 4 bases and J 3 bases, leaving 18 bases between the germline ends. The germline CDR1 and CDR2 sequences are SGHVS and FNYEAQ. This CDR3 is built from 17 residues. DNA of the CDR3: TGTGCCAGCAGCTCCCGGGACAACCGGGCTTCTAATGAAAAACTGTTTTTT. Encoded protein: CASSSRDNRASNEKLFF.

This chain joins TRBV7-9 and TRBJ1-3, with D unresolved. Germline CDR1 reads SEHNR; CDR2 reads FQNEAQ (reference sequence). The CDR3 spans 14 residues. Trimming stripped 6 bases from V and 0 bases from J, with 9 bases between. The CDR3 loop reads CASSRPGSGNTIYF. As DNA, the CDR3 is TGTGCCAGCAGTAGGCCTGGCTCTGGAAACACCATATATTTT.

This clonotype was counted a few times. This chain joins TRBV9 and TRBJ2-1; 9 positions match TRBD2. J gave up 8 bases and V 0 bases, and 12 bases lay outside the gene matches. The CDR3 has 17 residues. The germline V gene has CDR1 SGDLS and CDR2 YYNGEE. CDR3 loop: CASSVGGTGLAFDEQFF. CDR3 nucleotides: TGTGCCAGCAGCGTAGGAGGAACCGGACTAGCGTTCGATGAGCAGTTCTTC.

In this sample, this clonotype turned up once. CDR3 in DNA: TGCGCCAGCAGCTTACACCCCCGGGACAGGGCCGCCTACGAGCAGTACTTC. Translating gives CASSLHPRDRAAYEQYF. The chain links TRBV5-1 to TRBJ2-7; 9 nucleotides agree with TRBD1. Germline V gene sequence: CDR1 SGHRS, CDR2 YFSETQ. This CDR3 spans 17 amino acids. With 2 bases clipped from V and 2 bases from J, the junction kept 11 bases outside the gene matches.

There are a few counts of this clonotype. The gene calls are TRBV6-1 and TRBJ1-5, with 7 bases fitting TRBD1. V dropped 3 bases and J dropped 6; count of bases not matched to a gene: 2. In germline, CDR1 is MNHNS, CDR2 SASEGT. The CDR3 is 13 amino acids. CDR3 nucleotides: TGTGCCAGCAGTGACAGGGGGGTTCAGCCCCAGCATTTT. Its translation: CASSDRGVQPQHF.

The V gene is TRBV19, the J gene TRBJ1-5; 7 bases fit TRBD1. With 5 bases clipped from V and 4 bases from J, the junction kept 8 bases outside the gene matches. The length of the CDR3 is 15 residues. Germline V gene sequence: CDR1 LNHDA, CDR2 SQIVND (reference sequence). The CDR3 bases are TGTGCCAGTAGTCCCAATGACAGGGCTAATCAGCCCCAGCATTTT. It yields the protein CASSPNDRANQPQHF. The full variable domain, with the rest looked up from reference TRBV19 and TRBJ1-5, is DGGITQSPKYLFRKEGQNVTLSCEQNLNHDAMYWYRQDPGQGLRLIYYSQIVNDFQKGDIAEGYSVSREKKESFPLTVTSAQKNPTAFYLCASSPNDRANQPQHFGDGTRLSIL.